This T cell receptor (beta chain) was sequenced during a study of blood T cells in healthy people across ages. This clonotype turned up a few times. Antigen specificity is unknown. The CDR3 has 14 residues. The ends were cut back, 5 bases at V and 4 bases at J, with 10 bases in the middle. Looked up from germline, CDR1 is SGHDT and CDR2 is YYEEEE. Primed by a sample-barcoded 5' primer and a J-beta primer mix, a second PCR proceeded for roughly 7 to 11 cycles. TCRdb reprocessed the 5' RACE reads via MiXCR and lists one record per CDR3 protein. This sample yields 1.6 million or so distinct CDR3 sequences, of which 30% to 35% are seen a single time; roughly 10% belongs to the top ten. General study findings and limits: Roughly linear declines in TCR beta diversity per million T cells occurred with age. CMV infection status of these donors was not known.

V usage is TRBV5-6 and J usage is TRBJ2-6; D not certain. Input material: blood. The source of this sequence is a young woman in good health. The CDR3, as DNA: TGTGCCAGCAGATGGACGTCCGGGGCCAACGTCCTGACTTTC. This encodes CASRWTSGANVLTF.